Below, one T cell receptor beta chain is given with its context. This sample was taken from a study of blood T cell repertoires in COVID-19. Across the whole study: Whether acute or convalescent, the COVID-19 samples came from the United States, Italy and Spain.

Resolution of symptoms, clearance, or two negative PCRs was present in recovered Cohort 3 donors. The assay was immunoSEQ multiplex PCR, and TCRdb's table has in-frame clones only and misses some. The data contain about 220,000 clones, roughly four fifths of them singletons. With 4 bases removed from V and 2 bases from J, the gap between germline ends came to 14 bases. Germline loops: CDR1 SEHNR, CDR2 FQNEAQ (reference sequence). The CDR3 length is 15 residues. This clonotype was sampled from a woman aged 55-69 years who had recovered from COVID-19. This sequence joins TRBV7-9 and TRBJ2-5, with no clear D. Material for sequencing was PBMCs or T cells enriched from blood (not recorded which). The CDR3 is CASSYYGGSQETQYF. The CDR3 bases are TGTGCCAGCAGCTACTACGGTGGGTCTCAAGAGACCCAGTACTTC. Full variable domain (remainder filled in from reference TRBV7-9 and TRBJ2-5): DTGVSQNPRHKITKRGQNVTFRCDPISEHNRLYWYRQTLGQGPEFLTYFQNEAQLEKSRLLSDRFSAERPKGSFSTLEIQRTEQGDSAMYLCASSYYGGSQETQYFGPGTRLLVL.